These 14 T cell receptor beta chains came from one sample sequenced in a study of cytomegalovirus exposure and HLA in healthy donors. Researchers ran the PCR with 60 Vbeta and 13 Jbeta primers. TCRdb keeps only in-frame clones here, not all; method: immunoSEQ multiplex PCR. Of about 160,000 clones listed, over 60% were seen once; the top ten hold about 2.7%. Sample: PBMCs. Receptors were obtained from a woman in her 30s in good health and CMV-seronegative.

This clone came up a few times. Written as DNA, the CDR3 is TGTGCCAGCAGCCTGGACAAGGCCTACGAGCAGTACTTC. Amino acids: CASSLDKAYEQYF. V is TRBV28 and J is TRBJ2-7, with a weak D call TRBD1 (5 bases). The CDR3 sequence is 13 residues long. V was pared by 6 bases and J by 2 bases, with 11 bases between. The germline gives CDR1 MDHEN, CDR2 SYDVKM.

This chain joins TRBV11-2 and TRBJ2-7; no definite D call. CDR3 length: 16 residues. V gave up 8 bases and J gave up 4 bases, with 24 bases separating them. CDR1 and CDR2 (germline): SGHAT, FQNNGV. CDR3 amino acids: CASLEDLLGGAYEQYF. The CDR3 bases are TGTGCCAGCCTCGAGGATTTGCTAGGTGGTGCTTACGAGCAGTACTTC.

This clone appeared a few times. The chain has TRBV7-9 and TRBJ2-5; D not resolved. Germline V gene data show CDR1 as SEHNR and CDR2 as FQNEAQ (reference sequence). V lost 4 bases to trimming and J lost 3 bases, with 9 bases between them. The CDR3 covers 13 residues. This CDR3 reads CASSSPREETQYF. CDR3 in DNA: TGTGCCAGCAGCTCCCCACGGGAAGAGACCCAGTACTTC. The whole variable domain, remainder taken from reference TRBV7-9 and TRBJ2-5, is DTGVSQNPRHKITKRGQNVTFRCDPISEHNRLYWYRQTLGQGPEFLTYFQNEAQLEKSRLLSDRFSAERPKGSFSTLEIQRTEQGDSAMYLCASSSPREETQYFGPGTRLLVL.

The CDR3 here is CASSTHRGLAGSRRETQYF. The CDR3 nucleotides are TGTGCCAGCAGCACACATCGAGGGCTAGCGGGGTCACGGAGAGAGACCCAGTACTTC. V gene TRBV7-9 combines with J gene TRBJ2-5; 9 positions match TRBD2. Trimming at V came to 5 bases and at J to 4 bases, leaving 20 bases not matched to a gene. Germline lookup yields CDR1 SEHNR and CDR2 FQNEAQ (reference sequence). This CDR3 contains 19 residues.

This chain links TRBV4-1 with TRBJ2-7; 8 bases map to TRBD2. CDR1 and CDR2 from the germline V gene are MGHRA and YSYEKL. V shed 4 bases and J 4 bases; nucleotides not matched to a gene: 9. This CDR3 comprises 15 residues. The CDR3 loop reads CASSPILAGGYEQYF. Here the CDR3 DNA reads TGCGCCAGCAGCCCTATTTTGGCGGGAGGTTACGAGCAGTACTTC.

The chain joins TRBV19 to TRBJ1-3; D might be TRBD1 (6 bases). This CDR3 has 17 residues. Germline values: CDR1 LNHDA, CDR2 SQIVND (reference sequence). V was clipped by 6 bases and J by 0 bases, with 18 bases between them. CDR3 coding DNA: TGTGCCAGTAGCCCAGCCCACAGGGTGAGCTCTGGAAACACCATATATTTT. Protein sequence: CASSPAHRVSSGNTIYF.

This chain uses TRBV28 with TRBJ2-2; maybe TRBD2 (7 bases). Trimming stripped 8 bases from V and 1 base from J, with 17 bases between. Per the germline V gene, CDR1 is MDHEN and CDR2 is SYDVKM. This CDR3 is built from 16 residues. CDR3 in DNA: TGTGCCAGCTCCATAGGGGGAGGGAGGAACACCGGGGAGCTGTTTTTT. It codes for CASSIGGGRNTGELFF.

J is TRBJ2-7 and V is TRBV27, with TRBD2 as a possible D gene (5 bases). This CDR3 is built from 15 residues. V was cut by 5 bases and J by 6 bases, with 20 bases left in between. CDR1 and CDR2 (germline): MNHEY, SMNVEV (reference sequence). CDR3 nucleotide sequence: TGTGCCAGCAGTATCCTAGGACTCGCTGCGAGCGAGCAGTACTTC. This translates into CASSILGLAASEQYF.

The CDR3 sequence is CASSSYLSNQPQHF. The CDR3, as DNA: TGTGCCAGCAGCTCCTACCTTTCCAATCAGCCCCAGCATTTT. This chain links TRBV7-9 with TRBJ1-5; D is unresolved. The germline V and J ends were trimmed by 4 bases and 3 bases, with 10 bases remaining between them. Germline V gene lookup returns CDR1 SEHNR and CDR2 FQNEAQ (reference sequence). The CDR3 totals 14 residues. Variable domain in full (rest from reference TRBV7-9 and TRBJ1-5): DTGVSQNPRHKITKRGQNVTFRCDPISEHNRLYWYRQTLGQGPEFLTYFQNEAQLEKSRLLSDRFSAERPKGSFSTLEIQRTEQGDSAMYLCASSSYLSNQPQHFGDGTRLSIL.

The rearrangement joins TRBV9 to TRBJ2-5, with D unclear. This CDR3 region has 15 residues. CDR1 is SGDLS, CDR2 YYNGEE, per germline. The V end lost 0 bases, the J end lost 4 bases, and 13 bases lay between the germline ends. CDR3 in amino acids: CASSVGGVTLETQYF. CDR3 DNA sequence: TGTGCCAGCAGCGTAGGAGGTGTAACGCTAGAGACCCAGTACTTC.

The CDR3 DNA reads TGTGCCAGCAGCGCCCTTCCAGGGGACTATGGCTACACCTTC. Protein product: CASSALPGDYGYTF. The chain uses TRBV9 and TRBJ1-2, with D perhaps TRBD1 (6 bases). The V gene lost 3 bases and the J gene lost 3 bases, with 12 bases spanning the gap. The CDR3 contains 14 residues. The germline V gene has CDR1 SGDLS and CDR2 YYNGEE.

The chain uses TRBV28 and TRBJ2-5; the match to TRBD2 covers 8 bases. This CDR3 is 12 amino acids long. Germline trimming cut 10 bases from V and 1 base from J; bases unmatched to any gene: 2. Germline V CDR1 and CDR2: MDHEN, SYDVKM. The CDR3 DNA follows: TGTGCCACCGGACTAGCCCAAGAGACCCAGTACTTC. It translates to CATGLAQETQYF. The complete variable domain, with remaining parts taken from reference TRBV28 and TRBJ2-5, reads DVKVTQSSRYLVKRTGEKVFLECVQDMDHENMFWYRQDPGLGLRLIYFSYDVKMKEKGDIPEGYSVSREKKERFSLILESASTNQTSMYLCATGLAQETQYFGPGTRLLVL.

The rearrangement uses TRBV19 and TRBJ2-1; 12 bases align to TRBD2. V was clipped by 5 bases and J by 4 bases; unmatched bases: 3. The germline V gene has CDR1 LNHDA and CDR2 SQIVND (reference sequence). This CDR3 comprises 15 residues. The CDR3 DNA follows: TGTGCCAGTAGTCTTGGGACTAGCGGGTACAATGAGCAGTTCTTC. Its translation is CASSLGTSGYNEQFF.

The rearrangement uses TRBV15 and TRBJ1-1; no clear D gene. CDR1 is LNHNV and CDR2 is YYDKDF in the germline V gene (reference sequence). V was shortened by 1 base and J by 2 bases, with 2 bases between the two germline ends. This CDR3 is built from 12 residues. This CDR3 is CATSRANTEAFF. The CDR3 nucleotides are TGTGCCACCAGCAGAGCAAACACTGAAGCTTTCTTT.